This TCR beta chain was documented in a study of blood T cell repertoires in COVID-19. Some clones are missing from TCRdb's copy, which holds only in-frame ones; the method was immunoSEQ multiplex PCR. The profile shows approximately 120,000 clones, around 83% of them singletons. With V trimmed by 4 bases and J by 7 bases, 2 bases remained unmatched. CDR3 length: 13 residues. Germline-derived CDR1 and CDR2 are SGDLS and YYNGEE. Specimen: peripheral blood. The TCR was taken from an elderly woman with COVID-19, enrolled during active disease. The J gene is TRBJ2-5, the V gene TRBV9, with 12 bases that match TRBD2. CDR3 sequence reads: CASSPLAGGTQYF. In nucleotides, the CDR3 is TGTGCCAGCAGCCCACTAGCGGGAGGGACCCAGTACTTC.